Following are 16 T cell receptor beta chains from one sample sequenced in a study of CXCR3-negative and CXCR3-positive naive CD8 T cells. Overall study findings and caveats: TRB CDR3s of CXCR3-positive naive cells were more hydrophobic than those of CXCR3-negative naive cells.

No antigens are known for them. cDNA libraries for TRB were generated by 5' RACE incorporating UMI labels. No DNA is given; TCRdb re-called the 5' RACE reads and lists each CDR3 protein once. This specimen shows under 70,000 distinct CDR3 sequences; the ten leading clones hold around 4.8%. Sample: naive CXCR3+ CD8+ T cells from blood. Subset specified: CD45RO-CCR7+CD27+CD95- naive CD8+ T cells expressing CXCR3 (TNR3+). The origin of the receptors is a human donor in good health. Some clones in this sample may be carry-over from other donors' samples.

This chain uses TRBV20-1 with TRBJ1-6; as DNA is missing, the TRBD1 call by TCRdb cannot be tested. This CDR3 has 14 residues. The germline V gene has CDR1 DFQATT and CDR2 SNEGSKA (reference sequence). This CDR3 reads CSALPTGEGSPLHF.

The chain couples TRBV12-3 or TRBV12-4 to TRBJ2-1; without DNA, the TCRdb call of TRBD1 cannot be checked. CDR3 length: 15 residues. CDR3 in amino acids: CASSVYGTGGSEQFF.

The chain combines TRBV15 with TRBJ2-1; the D call of TRBD1 rests on TCRdb alone, since no DNA is present to check it. CDR3 length: 14 residues. Germline V gene lookup returns CDR1 LNHNV and CDR2 YYDKDF (reference sequence). CDR3 residues: CATSSGTGDNEQFF.

The CDR3 region is CSARDASGPYNEQFF. The chain has TRBV20-1 and TRBJ2-1; TCRdb reports TRBD2, a call that lacks DNA to check it against. The length of the CDR3 is 15 residues. CDR1 and CDR2 from the germline V gene are DFQATT and SNEGSKA (reference sequence).

This chain joins TRBV15 and TRBJ2-2. Germline CDR1 is LNHNV and CDR2 is YYDKDF (reference sequence). The CDR3 runs 14 residues. This chain's CDR3 is CATSEGYNTGELFF. Full variable domain (remainder filled in from reference TRBV15 and TRBJ2-2): DAMVIQNPRYQVTQFGKPVTLSCSQTLNHNVMYWYQQKSSQAPKLLFHYYDKDFNNEADTPDNFQSRRPNTSFCFLDIRSPGLGDTAMYLCATSEGYNTGELFFGEGSRLTVL.

V gene TRBV28 combines with J gene TRBJ2-7; TCRdb's D call, TRBD2, is unchecked because there is no DNA. The CDR3 runs 14 residues. Germline V gene data show CDR1 as MDHEN and CDR2 as SYDVKM. The CDR3 loop is CASSFVGENYEQYF. Supplemented by reference TRBV28 and TRBJ2-7, the full variable domain reads DVKVTQSSRYLVKRTGEKVFLECVQDMDHENMFWYRQDPGLGLRLIYFSYDVKMKEKGDIPEGYSVSREKKERFSLILESASTNQTSMYLCASSFVGENYEQYFGPGTRLTVT.

V usage is TRBV7-9 and J usage is TRBJ2-7; the D call of TRBD1 rests on TCRdb alone, since no DNA is present to check it. The CDR3 is 16 amino acids. Germline V gene data show CDR1 as SEHNR and CDR2 as FQNEAQ (reference sequence). This CDR3 is CASSPHRDSSSYEQYF.

The J gene is TRBJ2-2, the V gene TRBV29-1; the D call of TRBD1 rests on TCRdb alone, since no DNA is present to check it. The CDR3 is 13 amino acids. In germline, CDR1 is SQVTM, CDR2 ANQGSEA. The CDR3 region is CSGEGSYTGELFF.

The chain uses TRBV5-5 and TRBJ2-2; TCRdb lists TRBD2, though no DNA is available to test this call. Germline assignment: CDR1 SGHKS and CDR2 YYEKEE (reference sequence). The CDR3 has 12 residues. CDR3 region: CASNTSPGELFF.

J is TRBJ2-1 and V is TRBV29-1; with no DNA, the TCRdb D assignment of TRBD2 cannot be verified. Per the germline V gene, CDR1 is SQVTM and CDR2 is ANQGSEA. The CDR3 covers 14 residues. CDR3 region: CSVGGLAGRNEQFF.

The V call is TRBV11-3, the J call TRBJ2-3; TCRdb names TRBD1, which stays unverified in the absence of DNA. CDR1 and CDR2 from the germline V gene are SGHNT and YENEEA. The length of the CDR3 is 16 residues. The CDR3 protein is CASSPPSRGVGDTQYF. Full variable domain (outside the CDR3, taken from reference TRBV11-3 and TRBJ2-3): EAGVVQSPRYKIIEKKQPVAFWCNPISGHNTLYWYLQNLGQGPELLIRYENEEAVDDSQLPKDRFSAERLKGVDSTLKIQPAELGDSAVYLCASSPPSRGVGDTQYFGPGTRLTVL.

The chain couples TRBV29-1 to TRBJ1-4; absent DNA, TCRdb's TRBD1 call cannot be checked. The CDR3 is made up of 12 amino acids. CDR1 and CDR2 (germline): SQVTM, ANQGSEA. The CDR3 loop is CSVERGNGKLFF. The whole variable domain, remainder taken from reference TRBV29-1 and TRBJ1-4, is SAVISQKPSRDICQRGTSLTIQCQVDSQVTMMFWYRQQPGQSLTLIATANQGSEATYESGFVIDKFPISRPNLTFSTLTVSNMSPEDSSIYLCSVERGNGKLFFGSGTQLSVL.

The chain has TRBV7-8 and TRBJ2-7; TCRdb calls TRBD1, which cannot be checked without DNA. The CDR3 spans 12 residues. The germline V gene encodes CDR1 SGHVS and CDR2 FQNEAQ. CDR3 protein: CASSFAGDEQYF. The full variable domain, rest sourced from reference TRBV7-8 and TRBJ2-7, is GAGVSQSPRYKVAKRGQDVALRCDPISGHVSLFWYQQALGQGPEFLTYFQNEAQLDKSGLPSDRFFAERPEGSVSTLKIQRTQQEDSAVYLCASSFAGDEQYFGPGTRLTVT.

V and J are TRBV5-5 and TRBJ2-7; TCRdb returns TRBD2, unconfirmable since there is no DNA. Germline values: CDR1 SGHKS, CDR2 YYEKEE (reference sequence). This CDR3 contains 15 residues. The chain's CDR3 is CASSYGTSVSYEQYF.

J is TRBJ1-5 and V is TRBV7-3. Looked up from germline, CDR1 is SGHTA and CDR2 is FQGTGA. The CDR3 has 13 residues. CDR3 sequence reads: CASSSSGYQPQHF.

This chain joins TRBV5-4 and TRBJ2-2; lacking DNA, the TRBD1 call made by TCRdb goes unchecked. Looked up from germline, CDR1 is SGHNT and CDR2 is YYREEE (reference sequence). The CDR3 contains 12 residues. The chain's CDR3 is CASGSGSGELFF.